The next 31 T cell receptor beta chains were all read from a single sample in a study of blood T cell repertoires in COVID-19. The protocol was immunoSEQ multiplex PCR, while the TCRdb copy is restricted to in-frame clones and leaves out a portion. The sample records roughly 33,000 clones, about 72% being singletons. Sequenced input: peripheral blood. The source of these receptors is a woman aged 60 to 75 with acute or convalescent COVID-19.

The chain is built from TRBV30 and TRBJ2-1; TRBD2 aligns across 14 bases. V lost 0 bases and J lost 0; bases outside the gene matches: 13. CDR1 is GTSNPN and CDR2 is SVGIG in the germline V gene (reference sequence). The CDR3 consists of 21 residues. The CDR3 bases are TGTGCCTGGAGTGTACCCCGGACTAGCGGGGGGTCCCTCCGCTCCTACAATGAGCAGTTCTTC. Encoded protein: CAWSVPRTSGGSLRSYNEQFF.

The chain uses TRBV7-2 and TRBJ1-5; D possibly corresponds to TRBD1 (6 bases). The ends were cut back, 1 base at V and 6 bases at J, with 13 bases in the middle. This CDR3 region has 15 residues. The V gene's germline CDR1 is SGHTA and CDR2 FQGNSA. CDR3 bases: TGTGCCAGCAGCTTAGGGGGGCGTTCGGGTCAGCCCCAGCATTTT. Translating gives CASSLGGRSGQPQHF.

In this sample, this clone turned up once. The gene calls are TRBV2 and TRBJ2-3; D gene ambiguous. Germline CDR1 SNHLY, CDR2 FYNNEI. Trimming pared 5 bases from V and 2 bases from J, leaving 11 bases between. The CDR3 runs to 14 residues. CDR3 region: CASSISDFTDTQYF. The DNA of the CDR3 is TGTGCCAGCAGTATAAGCGACTTCACAGATACGCAGTATTTT.

The CDR3 DNA is TGTGCCAGCAGCCACGGGAATAATTCACCCCTCCACTTT. This codes for CASSHGNNSPLHF. V gene TRBV7-2 combines with J gene TRBJ1-6; D unclear. Trimming shortened V by 5 bases and J by 5 bases, and 7 bases separated the two germline ends. The CDR3 covers 13 residues. Germline CDR1 reads SGHTA; CDR2 reads FQGNSA. The full variable domain, with the rest looked up from reference TRBV7-2 and TRBJ1-6, is GAGVSQSPSNKVTEKGKDVELRCDPISGHTALYWYRQSLGQGLEFLIYFQGNSAPDKSGLPSDRFSAERTGGSVSTLTIQRTQQEDSAVYLCASSHGNNSPLHFGNGTRLTVT.

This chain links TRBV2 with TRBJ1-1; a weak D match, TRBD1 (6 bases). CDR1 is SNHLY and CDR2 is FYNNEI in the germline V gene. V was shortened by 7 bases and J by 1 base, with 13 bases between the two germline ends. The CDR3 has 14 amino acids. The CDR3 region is CASKQGRGNTEAFF. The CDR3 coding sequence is TGTGCCAGCAAGCAGGGGAGAGGGAACACTGAAGCTTTCTTT.

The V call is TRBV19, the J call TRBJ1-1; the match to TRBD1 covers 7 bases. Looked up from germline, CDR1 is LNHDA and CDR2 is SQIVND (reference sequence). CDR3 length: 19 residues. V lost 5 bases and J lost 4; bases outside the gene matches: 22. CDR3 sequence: CASSPSTRAGRQGGTEAFF. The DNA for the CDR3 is TGTGCCAGTAGTCCAAGCACGAGGGCAGGGCGTCAGGGGGGCACTGAAGCTTTCTTT.

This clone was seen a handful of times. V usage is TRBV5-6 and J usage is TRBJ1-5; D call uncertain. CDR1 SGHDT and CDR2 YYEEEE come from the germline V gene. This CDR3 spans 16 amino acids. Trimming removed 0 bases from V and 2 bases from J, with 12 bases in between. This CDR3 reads CASSLGLLVGNQPQHF. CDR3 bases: TGTGCCAGCAGCTTGGGACTCCTGGTGGGCAATCAGCCCCAGCATTTT.

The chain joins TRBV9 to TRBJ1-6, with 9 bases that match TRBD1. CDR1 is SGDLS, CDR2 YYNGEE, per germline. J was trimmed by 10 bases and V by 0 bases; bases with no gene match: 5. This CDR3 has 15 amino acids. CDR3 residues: CASSVGDRERSPLHF. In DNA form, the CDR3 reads TGTGCCAGCAGCGTAGGGGACAGGGAGAGGTCACCCCTCCACTTT.

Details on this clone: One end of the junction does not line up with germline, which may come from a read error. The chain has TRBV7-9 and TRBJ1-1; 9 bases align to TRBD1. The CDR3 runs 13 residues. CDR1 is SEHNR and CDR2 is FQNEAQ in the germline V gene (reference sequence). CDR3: CASSYGQGTTYPF. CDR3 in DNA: TGTGCCAGCAGCTATGGACAGGGGACGACCTACCCTTTT.

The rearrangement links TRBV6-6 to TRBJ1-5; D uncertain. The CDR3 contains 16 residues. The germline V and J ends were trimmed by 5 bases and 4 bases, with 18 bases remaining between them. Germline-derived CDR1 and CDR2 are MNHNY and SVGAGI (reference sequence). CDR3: CASSPPGRAENQPQHF. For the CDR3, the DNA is TGTGCCAGCAGTCCCCCGGGTCGTGCCGAGAATCAGCCCCAGCATTTT.

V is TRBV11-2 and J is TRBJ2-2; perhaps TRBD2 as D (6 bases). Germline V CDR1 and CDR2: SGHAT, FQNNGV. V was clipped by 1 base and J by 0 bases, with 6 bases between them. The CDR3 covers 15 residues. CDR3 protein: CASSLGGANTGELFF. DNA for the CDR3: TGTGCCAGCAGCTTAGGCGGGGCGAACACCGGGGAGCTGTTTTTT. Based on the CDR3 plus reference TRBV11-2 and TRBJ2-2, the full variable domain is EAGVAQSPRYKIIEKRQSVAFWCNPISGHATLYWYQQILGQGPKLLIQFQNNGVVDDSQLPKDRFSAERLKGVDSTLKIQPAKLEDSAVYLCASSLGGANTGELFFGEGSRLTVL.

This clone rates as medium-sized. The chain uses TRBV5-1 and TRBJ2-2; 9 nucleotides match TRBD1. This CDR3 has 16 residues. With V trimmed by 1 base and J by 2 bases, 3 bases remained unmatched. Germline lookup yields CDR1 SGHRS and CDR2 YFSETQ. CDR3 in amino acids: CASSLLGQGNTGELFF. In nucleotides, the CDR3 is TGCGCCAGCAGCTTGCTGGGACAGGGTAACACCGGGGAGCTGTTTTTT.

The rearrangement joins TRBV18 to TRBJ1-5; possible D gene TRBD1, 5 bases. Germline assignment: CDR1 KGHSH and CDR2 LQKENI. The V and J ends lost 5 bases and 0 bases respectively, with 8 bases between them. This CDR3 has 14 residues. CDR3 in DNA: TGTGCCAGCTCAAGGGGCTATAGCAATCAGCCCCAGCATTTT. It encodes CASSRGYSNQPQHF.

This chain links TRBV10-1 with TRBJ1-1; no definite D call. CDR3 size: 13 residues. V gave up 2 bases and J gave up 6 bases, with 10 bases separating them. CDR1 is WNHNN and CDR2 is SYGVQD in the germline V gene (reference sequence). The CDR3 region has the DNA TGCGCCAGCAGTGAGCCCGAAGGAGCTGAAGCTTTCTTT. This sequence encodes CASSEPEGAEAFF.

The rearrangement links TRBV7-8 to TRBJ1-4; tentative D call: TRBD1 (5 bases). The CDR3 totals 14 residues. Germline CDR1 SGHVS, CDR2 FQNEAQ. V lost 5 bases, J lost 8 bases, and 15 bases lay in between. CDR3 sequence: CASSPGGRREKLFF. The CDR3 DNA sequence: TGTGCCAGCAGCCCTGGGGGGAGGAGGGAAAAACTGTTTTTT.

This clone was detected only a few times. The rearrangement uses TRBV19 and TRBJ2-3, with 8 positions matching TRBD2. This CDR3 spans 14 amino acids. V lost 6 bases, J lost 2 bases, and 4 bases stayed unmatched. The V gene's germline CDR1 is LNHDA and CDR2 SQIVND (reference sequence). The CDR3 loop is CASSNGGVTDTQYF. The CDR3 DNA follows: TGTGCCAGTAGCAACGGGGGGGTCACAGATACGCAGTATTTT.

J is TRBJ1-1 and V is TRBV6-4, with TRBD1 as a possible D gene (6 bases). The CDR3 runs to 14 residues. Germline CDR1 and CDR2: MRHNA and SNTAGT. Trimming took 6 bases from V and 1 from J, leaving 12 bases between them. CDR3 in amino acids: CASRAGVGNTEAFF. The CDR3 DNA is TGTGCCAGCAGGGCAGGGGTTGGGAACACTGAAGCTTTCTTT.

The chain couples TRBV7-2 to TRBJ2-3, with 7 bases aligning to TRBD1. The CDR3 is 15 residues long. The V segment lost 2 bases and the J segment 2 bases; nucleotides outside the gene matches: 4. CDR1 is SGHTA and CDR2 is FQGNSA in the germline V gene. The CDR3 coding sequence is TGTGCCAGCAGCTTAAGGGGGCTATACACAGATACGCAGTATTTT. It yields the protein CASSLRGLYTDTQYF.

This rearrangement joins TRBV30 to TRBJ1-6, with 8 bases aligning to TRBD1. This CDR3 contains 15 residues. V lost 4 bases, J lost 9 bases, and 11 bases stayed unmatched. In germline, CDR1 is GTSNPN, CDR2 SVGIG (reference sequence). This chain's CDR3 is CAWIFGQGGRSPLHF. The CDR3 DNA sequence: TGTGCCTGGATCTTCGGACAGGGTGGTCGTTCACCCCTCCACTTT. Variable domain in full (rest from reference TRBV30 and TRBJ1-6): SQTIHQWPATLVQPVGSPLSLECTVEGTSNPNLYWYRQAAGRGLQLLFYSVGIGQISSEVPQNLSASRPQDRQFILSSKKLLLSDSGFYLCAWIFGQGGRSPLHFGNGTRLTVT.

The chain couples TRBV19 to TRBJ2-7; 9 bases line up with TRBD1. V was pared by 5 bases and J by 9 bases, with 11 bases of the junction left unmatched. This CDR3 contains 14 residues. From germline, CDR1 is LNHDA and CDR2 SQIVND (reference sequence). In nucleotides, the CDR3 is TGTGCCAGTAGTCAAGGACAGGGGAAAGACCCGCAGTACTTC. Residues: CASSQGQGKDPQYF.

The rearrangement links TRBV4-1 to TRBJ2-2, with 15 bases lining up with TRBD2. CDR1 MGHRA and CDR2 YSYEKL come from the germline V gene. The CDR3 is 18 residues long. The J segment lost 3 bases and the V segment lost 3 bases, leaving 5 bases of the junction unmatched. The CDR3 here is CASSQGTSGGPHTGELFF. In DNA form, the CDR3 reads TGCGCCAGCAGCCAGGGGACTAGCGGGGGGCCCCACACCGGGGAGCTGTTTTTT.

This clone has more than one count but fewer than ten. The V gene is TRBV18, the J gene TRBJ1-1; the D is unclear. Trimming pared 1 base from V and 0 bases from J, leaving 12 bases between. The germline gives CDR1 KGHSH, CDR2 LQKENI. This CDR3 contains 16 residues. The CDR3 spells CASSPHNRFMNTEAFF. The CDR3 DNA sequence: TGTGCCAGCTCACCACATAACCGGTTCATGAACACTGAAGCTTTCTTT. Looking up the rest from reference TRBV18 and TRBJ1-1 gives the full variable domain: NAGVMQNPRHLVRRRGQEARLRCSPMKGHSHVYWYRQLPEEGLKFMVYLQKENIIDESGMPKERFSAEFPKEGPSILRIQQVVRGDSAAYFCASSPHNRFMNTEAFFGQGTRLTVV.

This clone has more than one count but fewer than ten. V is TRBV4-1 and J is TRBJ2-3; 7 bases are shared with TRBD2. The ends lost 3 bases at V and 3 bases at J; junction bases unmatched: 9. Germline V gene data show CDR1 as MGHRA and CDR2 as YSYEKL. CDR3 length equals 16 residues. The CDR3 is CASSHAGRGRTDTQYF. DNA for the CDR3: TGCGCCAGCAGCCACGCAGGGCGGGGGAGGACAGATACGCAGTATTTT.

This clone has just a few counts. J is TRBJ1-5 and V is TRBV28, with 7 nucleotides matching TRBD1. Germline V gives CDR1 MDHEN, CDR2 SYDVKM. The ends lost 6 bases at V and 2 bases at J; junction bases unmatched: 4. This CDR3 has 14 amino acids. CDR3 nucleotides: TGTGCCAGCAGCCCTCAGGGGGGCAATCAGCCCCAGCATTTT. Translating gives CASSPQGGNQPQHF.

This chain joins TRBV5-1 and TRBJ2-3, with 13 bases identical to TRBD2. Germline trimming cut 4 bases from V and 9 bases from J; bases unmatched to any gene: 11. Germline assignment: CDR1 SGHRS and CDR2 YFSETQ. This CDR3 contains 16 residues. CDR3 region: CASSPRTSGGLETQYF. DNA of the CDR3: TGCGCCAGCAGCCCACGGACTAGCGGGGGCCTCGAGACGCAGTATTTT.

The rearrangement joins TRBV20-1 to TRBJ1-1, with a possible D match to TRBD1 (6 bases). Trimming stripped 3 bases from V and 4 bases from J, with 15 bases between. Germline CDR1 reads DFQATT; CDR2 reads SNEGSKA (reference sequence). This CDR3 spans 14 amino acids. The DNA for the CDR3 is TGCAGTGCTAGTTCACAGGGAGTAGCCACTGAAGCTTTCTTT. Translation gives CSASSQGVATEAFF.

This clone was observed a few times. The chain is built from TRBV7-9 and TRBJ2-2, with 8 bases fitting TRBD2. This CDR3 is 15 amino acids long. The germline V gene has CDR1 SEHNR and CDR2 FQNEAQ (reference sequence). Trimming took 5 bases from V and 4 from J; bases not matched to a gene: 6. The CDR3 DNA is TGTGCCAGCAGCCAAGCGGGGGCGGGCACCGGGGAGCTGTTTTTT. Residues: CASSQAGAGTGELFF.

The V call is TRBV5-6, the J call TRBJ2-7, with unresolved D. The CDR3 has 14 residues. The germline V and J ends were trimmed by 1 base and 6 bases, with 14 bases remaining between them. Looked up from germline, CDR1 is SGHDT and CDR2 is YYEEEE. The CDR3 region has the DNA TGTGCCAGCAGCTTGTTGGTCTACGTCGGCGAGCAGTACTTC. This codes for CASSLLVYVGEQYF.

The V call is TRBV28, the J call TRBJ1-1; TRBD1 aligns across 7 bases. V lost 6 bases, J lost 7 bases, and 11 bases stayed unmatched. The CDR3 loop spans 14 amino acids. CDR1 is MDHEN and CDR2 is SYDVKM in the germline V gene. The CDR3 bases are TGTGCCAGCAGAACTCCATCGCGGACAGGTGAAGCTTTCTTT. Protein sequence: CASRTPSRTGEAFF.

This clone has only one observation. The CDR3 DNA sequence: TGTGCCAGCAGCCAAGGGGATGAGCAGTTCTTC. Translation gives CASSQGDEQFF. The V call is TRBV2, the J call TRBJ2-1, with TRBD1 as a possible D gene (5 bases). The CDR3 spans 11 residues. Germline V CDR1 and CDR2: SNHLY, FYNNEI. Trimming stripped 6 bases from V and 8 bases from J, with 8 bases between.

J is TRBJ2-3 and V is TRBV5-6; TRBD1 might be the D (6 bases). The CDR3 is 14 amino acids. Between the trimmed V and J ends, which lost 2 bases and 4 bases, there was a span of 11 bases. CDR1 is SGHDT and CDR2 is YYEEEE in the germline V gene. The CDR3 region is CASSFTGLADTQYF. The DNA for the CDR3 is TGTGCCAGCAGCTTTACAGGGTTGGCAGATACGCAGTATTTT.